The sequence of this TCR beta chain was determined in a study of blood T cell repertoires in COVID-19. Turning to the study itself: Samples representing acute and convalescent COVID-19 were sourced from the United States, Italy and Spain. Sources were T cells, B-cell-depleted T cells, or PBMCs; the material itself was cDNA or gDNA.

Source study methods: Using reference gene primer amplification, nucleated cell counts were estimated. Data came from immunoSEQ multiplex PCR; TCRdb stores just in-frame clones and leaves some out. Clonal size and the V and J genes are those of that table, whereas D and trimming came from the DNA. The sample contains fewer than 110,000 clones, roughly 87% of which appear only once. The CDR3 extends over 17 amino acids. CDR1 ENHRY and CDR2 SYGVKD come from the germline V gene. V was clipped by 7 bases and J by 5 bases; unmatched bases: 10. This receptor was taken from a woman aged 80 or older in a cohort sampled during active COVID-19. This chain links TRBV10-3 with TRBJ2-2; TRBD2 matches 13 bases. What was sequenced was peripheral blood. Here the CDR3 DNA reads TGTGCCATCAAGAGCGGACTAGCGGGAGCTGGGACCGGGGAGCTGTTTTTT. It yields the protein CAIKSGLAGAGTGELFF.